The 14 T cell receptor beta chains below come from one sample, sequenced in a study of regulatory T cells in long-lasting Graves disease (dated by TCRdb to 2020 to 2023). Read against the paper, the sample's time point label means: newly diagnosed GD, antithyroid drugs for less than 3 months. For both TCR sequencing and RNA sequencing, RNA was extracted from PBMCs in TRIzol. Receptor amplification or capture employed multiplex PCR. These reads were obtained on an Illumina HiSeq 4000. CDR3 regions were amplified by Arm-PCR with iRepertoire HTBI primers to construct TCR beta libraries. The public reads were run again by TCRdb, first through fastp at Q25 and then through MiXCR, and only productive beta chains were kept. One record per CDR3 amino acid sequence lists the most common genes and DNA. This sample comprises around 330,000 distinct CDR3 sequences, more than 15% of them detected only once. Roughly 40% of the sample is taken by the ten largest.

This specimen was peripheral blood mononuclear cells (PBMCs), taken at new diagnosis, from a patient treated with antithyroid drugs. The receptors derive from a female donor with Graves disease.

This clonotype occurred many times. The CDR3 spells CASSSPVSGSSGTQYF. The CDR3 nucleotides are TGTGCCAGCAGCTCCCCCGTTAGCGGGAGTAGTGGGACCCAGTACTTC. V and J are TRBV7-8 and TRBJ2-5, with 9 positions matching TRBD2. The CDR3 loop spans 16 amino acids. CDR1 and CDR2 (germline): SGHVS, FQNEAQ. Germline trimming cut 4 bases from V and 7 bases from J; bases unmatched to any gene: 13.

This clonotype occurred a few times. The chain joins TRBV29-1 to TRBJ1-2; possibly TRBD1 for D (6 bases). V lost 6 bases, J lost 3 bases, and 17 bases lay in between. In germline, CDR1 is SQVTM, CDR2 ANQGSEA. The CDR3 has 14 amino acids. CDR3 sequence reads: CSVPGGTGYYGYTF. The CDR3 DNA is TGCAGCGTGCCAGGAGGCACAGGGTACTATGGCTACACCTTC.

The gene calls are TRBV27 and TRBJ2-3; possibly TRBD1 or TRBD2 for D (5 bases each). Trimming cost V 1 base and J 0 bases, with 8 bases left between them. This CDR3 is built from 15 residues. Per the germline V gene, CDR1 is MNHEY and CDR2 is SMNVEV (reference sequence). CDR3 coding DNA: TGTGCCAGCAGTTTATTTGGGGGTAGCACAGATACGCAGTATTTT. It codes for CASSLFGGSTDTQYF.

This clonotype was observed many times. The V call is TRBV10-2, the J call TRBJ2-5; D tentatively fits TRBD1 or TRBD2 (5 bases each). The CDR3 spans 15 residues. The germline gives CDR1 WSHSY, CDR2 SAAADI. Deletions cut 6 bases from V and 1 base from J, with 15 bases between. The chain's CDR3 is CASRGERTGQETQYF. The CDR3 bases are TGCGCCAGCAGGGGGGAGAGGACCGGCCAAGAGACCCAGTACTTC.

In its sample, this clonotype was seen many times. The chain uses TRBV28 and TRBJ1-1; D uncertain. CDR3 length equals 11 residues. V was shortened by 6 bases and J by 5 bases, with 7 bases between the two germline ends. Germline CDR1 MDHEN, CDR2 SYDVKM. CDR3 protein: CASSPETEAFF. CDR3 coding DNA: TGTGCCAGCAGCCCGGAGACTGAAGCTTTCTTT. The entire variable domain, with the rest obtained from reference TRBV28 and TRBJ1-1, is as follows: DVKVTQSSRYLVKRTGEKVFLECVQDMDHENMFWYRQDPGLGLRLIYFSYDVKMKEKGDIPEGYSVSREKKERFSLILESASTNQTSMYLCASSPETEAFFGQGTRLTVV.

CDR3 bases: TGTGCCAGCAGTTTAGACCGGGACTCCGTACGCAACACCATATATTTT. Encoded protein: CASSLDRDSVRNTIYF. The chain combines TRBV28 with TRBJ1-3; D may be TRBD1 (5 bases). Germline CDR1 is MDHEN and CDR2 is SYDVKM. V dropped 2 bases and J dropped 7 bases, with 18 bases sitting between them. This CDR3 spans 16 amino acids.

This clonotype was recorded at least ten times. The gene calls are TRBV10-1 and TRBJ2-7, with TRBD1 matching over 8 bases. V was pared by 5 bases and J by 3 bases, with 6 bases of the junction left unmatched. The germline V gene encodes CDR1 WNHNN and CDR2 SYGVQD (reference sequence). The CDR3 extends over 14 amino acids. This CDR3 reads CASSSGTGLYEQYF. The CDR3 DNA reads TGCGCCAGCAGTTCAGGGACAGGACTCTACGAGCAGTACTTC.

This clonotype was observed many times. J is TRBJ1-1 and V is TRBV20-1; no definite D call. The CDR3 is 15 amino acids. The V gene's germline CDR1 is DFQATT and CDR2 SNEGSKA (reference sequence). Trimming cost V 0 bases and J 3 bases, with 14 bases left between them. Written as DNA, the CDR3 is TGCAGTGCTAGAGATCAGCTAGGCAGATACACTGAAGCTTTCTTT. Its protein product is CSARDQLGRYTEAFF.

This clonotype came up many times. The chain links TRBV11-3 to TRBJ1-1; D not resolved. Germline CDR1 and CDR2: SGHNT and YENEEA. Trimming removed 4 bases at V and 10 bases at J, with 22 bases between. The CDR3 runs 15 residues. The CDR3, as DNA: TGTGCCAGCAGCTCCTTAGTCGCCCCCCCGAAAGGAGCTTTCTTT. This encodes CASSSLVAPPKGAFF.

Many counts were recorded for this clonotype. The V call is TRBV2, the J call TRBJ1-1; 8 positions agree with TRBD1. The CDR3 is 14 residues long. V shed 5 bases, J shed 2 bases, and the junction held 4 bases outside the gene matches. The germline CDR1 and CDR2 sequences are SNHLY and FYNNEI. The chain's CDR3 is CASSRQGSNTEAFF. The CDR3 DNA sequence: TGTGCCAGCAGTCGACAGGGGAGTAACACTGAAGCTTTCTTT. Full variable domain (rest looked up from reference TRBV2 and TRBJ1-1): EPEVTQTPSHQVTQMGQEVILRCVPISNHLYFYWYRQILGQKVEFLVSFYNNEISEKSEIFDDQFSVERPDGSNFTLKIRSTKLEDSAMYFCASSRQGSNTEAFFGQGTRLTVV.

J is TRBJ1-3 and V is TRBV2; D not resolved. Germline CDR1 is SNHLY and CDR2 is FYNNEI. The germline V and J ends were trimmed by 5 bases and 1 base, with 9 bases remaining between them. This CDR3 comprises 14 residues. Here the CDR3 DNA reads TGTGCCAGCAGTAGCGATTATTCTGGAAACACCATATATTTT. Protein sequence: CASSSDYSGNTIYF. Using reference TRBV2 and TRBJ1-3 for the parts outside the CDR3, the full variable domain is EPEVTQTPSHQVTQMGQEVILRCVPISNHLYFYWYRQILGQKVEFLVSFYNNEISEKSEIFDDQFSVERPDGSNFTLKIRSTKLEDSAMYFCASSSDYSGNTIYFGEGSWLTVV.

This clonotype was detected ten times or more. This sequence joins TRBV12-3 or TRBV12-4 and TRBJ1-5; D is unclear. The CDR3 spans 18 residues. The ends were cut back, 5 bases at V and 1 base at J, with 21 bases in the middle. In nucleotides, the CDR3 is TGTGCCAGCAGTACTTCCGGACGGGCTTTCGAGAGCAATCAGCCCCAGCATTTT. As protein: CASSTSGRAFESNQPQHF.

The chain carries TRBV28 and TRBJ2-7; TRBD2 matches 7 bases. After removal of 9 bases from V and 0 bases from J, the junction contained 11 bases not matched to a gene. This CDR3 comprises 15 residues. Germline-derived CDR1 and CDR2 are MDHEN and SYDVKM. DNA for the CDR3: TGTGCCAGTATTAGCTGGGCGGGAGCCTCCTACGAGCAGTACTTC. It encodes CASISWAGASYEQYF.

This clonotype came up many times. The chain has TRBV6-2 or TRBV6-3 and TRBJ2-3; D may correspond to TRBD1 or TRBD2 (6 bases each). Between the trimmed V and J ends, which lost 8 bases and 4 bases, there was a span of 13 bases. The germline V gene encodes CDR1 MNHEY and CDR2 SVGEGT. This CDR3 is built from 13 residues. The CDR3 region has the DNA TGTGCCAGCGGGGGGCAGGGTGCAGATACGCAGTATTTT. Translated: CASGGQGADTQYF.